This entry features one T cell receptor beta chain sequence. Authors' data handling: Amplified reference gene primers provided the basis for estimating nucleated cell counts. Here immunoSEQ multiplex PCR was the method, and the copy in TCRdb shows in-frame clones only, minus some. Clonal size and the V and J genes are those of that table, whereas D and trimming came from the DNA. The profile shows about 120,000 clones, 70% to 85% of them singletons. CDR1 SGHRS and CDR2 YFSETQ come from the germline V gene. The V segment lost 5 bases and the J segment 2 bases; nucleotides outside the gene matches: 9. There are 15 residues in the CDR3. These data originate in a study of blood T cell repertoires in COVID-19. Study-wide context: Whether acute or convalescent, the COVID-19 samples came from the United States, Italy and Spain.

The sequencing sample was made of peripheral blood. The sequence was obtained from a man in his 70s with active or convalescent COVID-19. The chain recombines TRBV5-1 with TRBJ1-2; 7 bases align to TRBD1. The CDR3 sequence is CASSQTGDPNYGYTF. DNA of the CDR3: TGCGCCAGCAGTCAAACAGGGGATCCCAACTATGGCTACACCTTC.